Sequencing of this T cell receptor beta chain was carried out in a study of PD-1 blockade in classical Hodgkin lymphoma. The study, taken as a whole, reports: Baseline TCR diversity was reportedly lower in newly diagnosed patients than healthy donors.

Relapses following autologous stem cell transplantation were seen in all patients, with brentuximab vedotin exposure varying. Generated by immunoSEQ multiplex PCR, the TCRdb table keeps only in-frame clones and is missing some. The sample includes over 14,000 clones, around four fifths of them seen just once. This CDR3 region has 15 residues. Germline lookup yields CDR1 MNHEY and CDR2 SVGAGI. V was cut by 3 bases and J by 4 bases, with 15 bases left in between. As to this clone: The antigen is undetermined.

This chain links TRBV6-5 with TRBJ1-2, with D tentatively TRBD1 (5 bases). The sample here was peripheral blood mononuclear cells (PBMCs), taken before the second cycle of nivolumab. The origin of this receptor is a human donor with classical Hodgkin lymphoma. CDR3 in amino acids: CASSYHRGGSYGYTF. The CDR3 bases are TGTGCCAGCAGTTATCACCGGGGGGGATCCTATGGCTACACCTTC.